Included here is one T cell receptor (beta chain) sequence, with context. Seattle cases were enrolled at active infection and followed longitudinally. Using immunoSEQ multiplex PCR, the repertoire was profiled, and TCRdb retains in-frame clones only, with some absent. The sample consists of about 160,000 clones, about 85% of them appearing once. This entry is derived from a study of blood T cell repertoires in COVID-19. Study overall: PBMCs, B-cell-depleted T cells, or T cells were the source of the cDNA or gDNA that made up the material.

This TCR derives from a woman aged 60-75 years with COVID-19, enrolled during active disease. The sample comprised peripheral blood.

The CDR3 DNA sequence: TGTGCCAGCAGCATTGGGGACAGGGGTAGCTCCTATAATTCACCCCTCCACTTT. Encoded protein: CASSIGDRGSSYNSPLHF. This rearrangement joins TRBV9 to TRBJ1-6; 10 positions agree with TRBD1. With 4 bases clipped from V and 0 bases from J, the junction kept 7 bases outside the gene matches. This CDR3 spans 18 amino acids. CDR1 SGDLS and CDR2 YYNGEE come from the germline V gene.